This T cell receptor (beta chain) was identified during a study of beta chain features in type 1 diabetes. The study, taken as a whole, reports: Whatever favoring of shorter templates PCR might show would apply equally to patients and controls.

Expressed TCRB transcripts were sequenced, since all the RNA that had been isolated was reverse transcribed. Approximately 3.6 million reads per sample on average were obtained from naive, central memory and regulatory T cell samples. The data were produced by immunoSEQ multiplex PCR, yet TCRdb's version contains in-frame clones alone and is incomplete. The profile shows fewer than 900,000 clones, roughly 17% of them singletons. Concerning this clone: Its specificity is unknown.

This CDR3 spans 15 amino acids. CDR1 and CDR2 from the germline V gene are MNHNS and SASEGT. V shed 6 bases, J shed 3 bases, and the junction held 10 bases outside the gene matches. The receptor comes from a woman aged 18-29 years in good health. The chain carries TRBV6-1 and TRBJ1-2; 7 positions agree with TRBD1. The sample consisted of naive CD4+ T cells from blood. The CDR3 region is CASSRLQGSDYGYTF. The CDR3 DNA reads TGTGCCAGCAGCCGATTACAGGGGTCGGACTATGGCTACACCTTC.